This T cell receptor (beta chain) was documented in a study of blood T cell repertoires in COVID-19. Generated by immunoSEQ multiplex PCR, the TCRdb table keeps only in-frame clones and is missing some. Among some 200,000 clones listed, approximately 80% were seen once. Sequencing input: peripheral blood. This clonotype originated in a woman of 80 years or more with COVID-19, enrolled during active disease.

In DNA, the CDR3 is TGTGCCAGCTCACCCCCCCTAGCGGGAGGGTCTGGGGCCAACGTCCTGACTTTC. Protein: CASSPPLAGGSGANVLTF. The chain carries TRBV18 and TRBJ2-6, with 12 nucleotides matching TRBD2. This CDR3 is 18 amino acids long. Trimming at V came to 3 bases and at J to 1 base, leaving 4 bases not matched to a gene. Germline loops: CDR1 KGHSH, CDR2 LQKENI.